This T cell receptor beta chain was documented in a study of regulatory T cells in long-lasting Graves disease. This clonotype has a handful of counts. As yet, its antigen is unknown. General study points: Persistent patients had a count of shared public clonotypes (roughly 2,500) that exceeded that of new patients (around 910). Analysis covered peripheral blood alone, not thyroid tissue.

The CDR3 totals 14 residues. Germline CDR1 and CDR2: LGHDT and YNNKEL (reference sequence). V shed 1 base and J shed 7 bases, with 11 bases lying between them. Time point specified: persistent/refractory GD, antithyroid drugs over 5 years with positive TRAb. Construction of the TCR library relied on RNA isolated from PBMCs. Building of the TCR beta libraries involved iRepertoire HTBI primers and Arm-PCR of CDR3 regions. From the multiplex PCR reads, TCRdb called clonotypes with MiXCR, one entry per CDR3 protein. The sample yields roughly 700,000 distinct CDR3 sequences, about 30% seen once. The source of this sequence is a female donor with Graves disease. The chain employs TRBV3-1 and TRBJ1-5, with a weak D call TRBD1 (5 bases). Here the sequenced sample was peripheral blood mononuclear cells (PBMCs), taken when the disease was refractory, from a patient treated with antithyroid drugs. The CDR3: CASSQGRATQPQHF. The CDR3 bases are TGTGCCAGCAGCCAAGGCAGGGCAACCCAGCCCCAGCATTTT.